This T cell receptor (beta chain) was profiled in a study of blood T cell repertoires in COVID-19. The method was immunoSEQ multiplex PCR; TCRdb's version includes in-frame clones alone and lacks a portion of them. Of approximately 200,000 clones in the sample, approximately 80% were seen once. This CDR3 has 12 amino acids. Germline V lookup: CDR1 MNHEY, CDR2 SVGAGI. This clone has more than one count but fewer than ten. An end of the junction does not agree with germline; a read error may underlie this. This clonotype was sampled from an elderly woman with COVID-19, enrolled during active disease. Sample: peripheral blood. The chain combines TRBV6-5 with TRBJ2-3, with a possible D match to TRBD2 (6 bases). In DNA form, the CDR3 reads TGTGCCAGCACTTACAAGGGAGGTGTGCAGTATTTT. Its translation is CASTYKGGVQYF.